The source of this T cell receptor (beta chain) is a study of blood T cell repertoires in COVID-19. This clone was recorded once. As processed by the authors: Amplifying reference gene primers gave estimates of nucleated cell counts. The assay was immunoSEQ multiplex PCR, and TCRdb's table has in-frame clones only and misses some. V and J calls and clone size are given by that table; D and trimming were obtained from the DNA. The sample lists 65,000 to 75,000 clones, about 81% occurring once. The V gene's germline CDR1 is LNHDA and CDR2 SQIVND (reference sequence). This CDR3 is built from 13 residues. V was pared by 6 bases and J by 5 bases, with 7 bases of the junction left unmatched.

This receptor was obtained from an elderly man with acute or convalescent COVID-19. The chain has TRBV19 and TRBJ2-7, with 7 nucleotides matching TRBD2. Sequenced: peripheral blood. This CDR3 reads CASRRAGFDEQYF. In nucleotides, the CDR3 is TGTGCCAGTAGGCGAGCGGGGTTCGACGAGCAGTACTTC.